This passage covers 10 T cell receptor beta chains from one sample sequenced in a study of regulatory T cells in long-lasting Graves disease. Time point described: persistent/refractory GD, antithyroid drugs over 5 years with positive TRAb. Scientists built the TCR library using RNA that was extracted from PBMCs. TCR beta libraries were built with iRepertoire HTBI primers and Arm-PCR of CDR3 regions. Each CDR3 protein is one row after TCRdb ran MiXCR on the multiplex PCR reads. Found here are some 470,000 distinct CDR3 sequences, about 22% of them singletons; the top ten hold over 6%. The sample was peripheral blood mononuclear cells (PBMCs), taken when the disease was refractory, from a patient treated with antithyroid drugs. The receptors stem from a female donor with Graves disease.

In this sample, this clonotype turned up a few times. The rearrangement uses TRBV6-5 and TRBJ2-7; D call uncertain. V lost 0 bases and J 4 bases, leaving 7 bases between the germline ends. The V gene's germline CDR1 is MNHEY and CDR2 SVGAGI. The CDR3 is 13 amino acids. The CDR3 coding sequence is TGTGCCAGCAGTTACTCTAAGAAATACGAGCAGTACTTC. Its protein product is CASSYSKKYEQYF.

This clonotype was seen ten or more times. The chain is built from TRBV7-3 and TRBJ1-1; TRBD1 is a possible D gene (5 bases). CDR3 length equals 15 residues. V lost 5 bases to trimming and J lost 0 bases, with 13 bases between them. Germline loops: CDR1 SGHTA, CDR2 FQGTGA. For the CDR3, the DNA is TGTGCCAGCAGCATTATGGGGGGACTGAACACTGAAGCTTTCTTT. It translates to CASSIMGGLNTEAFF.

This clonotype was seen at least ten times. DNA of the CDR3: TGTGCCATCAGTGTCGGGACAGGGTATCAGCCCCAGCATTTT. This codes for CAISVGTGYQPQHF. V gene TRBV10-3 combines with J gene TRBJ1-5; the match to TRBD1 covers 9 bases. In germline, CDR1 is ENHRY, CDR2 SYGVKD. V was clipped by 4 bases and J by 5 bases; unmatched bases: 3. This CDR3 region has 14 residues.

About this clonotype: Since a much larger clone is just one base distant, this may be a read error. V gene TRBV7-9 combines with J gene TRBJ2-5; possible D gene TRBD2, 5 bases. This CDR3 has 15 amino acids. Germline assignment: CDR1 SEHNR and CDR2 FQNEAQ (reference sequence). The CDR3 here is CASRGFQVGQEAQYF. The CDR3, as DNA: TGTGCCAGCCGAGGGTTCCAGGTGGGTCAAGAGGCCCAGTACTTC.

This clonotype was recorded many times. The rearrangement links TRBV12-3 or TRBV12-4 to TRBJ1-2; D is unclear. V was clipped by 6 bases and J by 4 bases, with 9 bases between them. CDR3 length equals 12 residues. The CDR3 DNA reads as TGTGCCAGCAGCCAAGGTCGCTATGGCTACACCTTC. Protein product: CASSQGRYGYTF.

The sample holds a few counts of this clonotype. The V and J genes are TRBV5-1 and TRBJ1-1; D not resolved. CDR1 and CDR2 (germline): SGHRS, YFSETQ. The CDR3 contains 15 residues. V gave up 4 bases and J gave up 1 base, with 14 bases separating them. The CDR3 is CASSVEPGTNTEAFF. The CDR3 DNA sequence: TGCGCCAGCAGCGTTGAACCGGGAACGAACACTGAAGCTTTCTTT.

There are a few counts of this clonotype. The chain combines TRBV28 with TRBJ2-7; 8 bases agree with TRBD1. J lost 0 bases, V lost 2 bases, and 9 bases had no gene match. Germline CDR1 is MDHEN and CDR2 is SYDVKM. This CDR3 comprises 17 residues. The CDR3 DNA reads TGTGCCAGCAGTTTAAACCCCAGACAGGGGAGCTCCTACGAGCAGTACTTC. Protein sequence: CASSLNPRQGSSYEQYF.

Worth noting for this clonotype: Its ends do not fully match the called genes, so a read error is possible. This chain links TRBV9 with TRBJ2-5, with 9 bases lining up with TRBD1. The CDR3 covers 14 residues. The germline V gene encodes CDR1 SGDLS and CDR2 YYNGEE. The CDR3 nucleotides are TGTGCCAGCAGCCAGGGACAGGGTTGGGAGACCCATTACTTC. It specifies CASSQGQGWETHYF. Full variable domain (outside the CDR3, taken from reference TRBV9 and TRBJ2-5): DSGVTQTPKHLITATGQRVTLRCSPRSGDLSVYWYQQSLDQGLQFLIQYYNGEERAKGNILERFSAQQFPDLHSELNLSSLELGDSALYFCASSQGQGWETHYFGPGTRLLVL.

This clonotype was picked up a small number of times. The rearrangement links TRBV6-1 to TRBJ2-2; possibly TRBD2 for D (7 bases). Germline CDR1 is MNHNS and CDR2 is SASEGT. CDR3 length: 15 amino acids. Trimming stripped 5 bases from V and 5 bases from J, with 15 bases between. The DNA of the CDR3 is TGTGCCAGCAGTAGTCCCGGGGGGCGGACCGGGGAGCTGTTTTTT. Translated, it gives CASSSPGGRTGELFF.

The chain uses TRBV11-3 and TRBJ2-2; tentatively, D is TRBD2 (7 bases). This CDR3 has 16 amino acids. Germline lookup yields CDR1 SGHNT and CDR2 YENEEA. The V end lost 3 bases, the J end lost 6 bases, and 17 bases lay between the germline ends. This CDR3 reads CASSFSGPGGAGELFF. CDR3 DNA sequence: TGTGCCAGCAGCTTTAGCGGCCCGGGGGGCGCCGGGGAGCTGTTTTTT. The full variable domain, with the rest looked up from reference TRBV11-3 and TRBJ2-2, is EAGVVQSPRYKIIEKKQPVAFWCNPISGHNTLYWYLQNLGQGPELLIRYENEEAVDDSQLPKDRFSAERLKGVDSTLKIQPAELGDSAVYLCASSFSGPGGAGELFFGEGSRLTVL.